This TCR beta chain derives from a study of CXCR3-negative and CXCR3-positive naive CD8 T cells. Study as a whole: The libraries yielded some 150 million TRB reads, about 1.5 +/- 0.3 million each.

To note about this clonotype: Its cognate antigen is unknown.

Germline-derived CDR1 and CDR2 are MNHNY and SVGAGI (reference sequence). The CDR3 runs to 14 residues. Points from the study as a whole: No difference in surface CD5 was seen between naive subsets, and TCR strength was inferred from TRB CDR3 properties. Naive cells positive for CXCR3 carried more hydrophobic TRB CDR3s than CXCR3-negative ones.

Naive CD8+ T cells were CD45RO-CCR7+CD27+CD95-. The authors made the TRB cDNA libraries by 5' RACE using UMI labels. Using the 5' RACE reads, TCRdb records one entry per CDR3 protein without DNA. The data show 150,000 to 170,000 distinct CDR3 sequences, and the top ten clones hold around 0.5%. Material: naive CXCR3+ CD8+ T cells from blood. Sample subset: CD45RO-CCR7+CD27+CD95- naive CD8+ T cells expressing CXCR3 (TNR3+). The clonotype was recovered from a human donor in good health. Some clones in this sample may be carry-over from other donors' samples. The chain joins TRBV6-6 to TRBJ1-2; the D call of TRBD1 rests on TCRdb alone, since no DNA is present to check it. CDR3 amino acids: CASTTPEAGRGYTF.